This passage covers 6 T cell receptor beta chains from one sample sequenced in a study of T cells in Graves' hyperthyroidism and ophthalmopathy. Researchers amplified the TCR beta CDR3 regions from RNA transcripts. First-round RT-PCR with HTBI primers amplified the TCR CDR3 region. TCRdb reprocessed the multiplex PCR reads with MiXCR, giving one entry per CDR3 protein. The data contain under 350,000 distinct CDR3 sequences, approximately 17% of them singletons. Sequenced: blood. Receptor source: a woman in her sixties with Graves' ophthalmopathy.

The chain joins TRBV4-3 to TRBJ1-6, with a tentative D call TRBD1 (6 bases). In germline, CDR1 is LGHNA, CDR2 YSLEER. Trimming stripped 0 bases from V and 7 bases from J, with 13 bases between. This CDR3 has 16 amino acids. CDR3 DNA: TGCGCCAGCAGCCAAGAAAGGGGGTTGGTAAATTCACCCCTCCACTTT. This gives the protein CASSQERGLVNSPLHF.

This clonotype was recorded a few times. DNA of the CDR3: TGCAGCGTTCTTACTAGCGGGAGGAAGACCGGGGAGCTGTTTTTT. It encodes CSVLTSGRKTGELFF. The chain recombines TRBV29-1 with TRBJ2-2, with TRBD2 matching 12 bases. This CDR3 comprises 15 residues. Germline trimming cut 5 bases from V and 5 bases from J; bases unmatched to any gene: 6. Looked up from germline, CDR1 is SQVTM and CDR2 is ANQGSEA.

In its sample, this clonotype was seen a few times. The chain combines TRBV27 with TRBJ2-7; a weak D match, TRBD2 (6 bases). Trimming pared 3 bases from V and 0 bases from J, leaving 9 bases between. Germline V CDR1 and CDR2: MNHEY, SMNVEV (reference sequence). This CDR3 has 14 amino acids. CDR3 in DNA: TGTGCCAGCAGTTTCCGGCGGGGCTCCTACGAGCAGTACTTC. Protein: CASSFRRGSYEQYF.

This sequence joins TRBV20-1 and TRBJ2-2; TRBD2 is a possible D gene (6 bases). Trimming stripped 3 bases from V and 0 bases from J, with 11 bases between. CDR1 is DFQATT, CDR2 SNEGSKA, per germline (reference sequence). CDR3 length: 15 amino acids. The CDR3 sequence: CSASGGGTNTGELFF. The CDR3 DNA reads TGCAGTGCTAGCGGGGGAGGTACGAACACCGGGGAGCTGTTTTTT.

This clonotype was seen repeatedly, ten times or more. V and J are TRBV28 and TRBJ2-1; a weak D match, TRBD2 (5 bases). Germline assignment: CDR1 MDHEN and CDR2 SYDVKM. Trimming pared 2 bases from V and 5 bases from J, leaving 10 bases between. CDR3 size: 14 residues. CDR3 amino acids: CASSLRRVDNEQFF. CDR3 in DNA: TGTGCCAGCAGTTTAAGGCGGGTAGACAATGAGCAGTTCTTC.

V and J are TRBV6-1 and TRBJ2-2, with 8 bases matching TRBD2. V was pared by 2 bases and J by 2 bases, with 10 bases of the junction left unmatched. Germline V CDR1 and CDR2: MNHNS, SASEGT. The CDR3 has 18 amino acids. The CDR3 loop is CASSERKLAAANTGELFF. As DNA, the CDR3 is TGTGCCAGCAGTGAACGAAAACTAGCGGCCGCCAACACCGGGGAGCTGTTTTTT.